The 2 T cell receptor beta chains below were found in one sample sequenced in a study of T cell changes during pregnancy in multiple sclerosis. The data were produced by immunoSEQ multiplex PCR, yet TCRdb's version contains in-frame clones alone and is incomplete. Of 58,000 or so clones listed, 89% are singletons. Source: peripheral blood, taken after pregnancy. Receptor source: a female donor with multiple sclerosis, enrolled in a pregnancy study.

There are a few counts of this clone. V and J are TRBV5-1 and TRBJ2-5; tentative D call: TRBD2 (6 bases). Trimming took off 0 bases at V and 1 base at J, with 16 bases between the two ends. The CDR3 covers 17 residues. Germline V gene sequence: CDR1 SGHRS, CDR2 YFSETQ. The CDR3 sequence: CASSLVGTGTLQETQYF. The CDR3 coding sequence is TGCGCCAGCAGCTTGGTGGGTACCGGGACTCTCCAAGAGACCCAGTACTTC. Using reference TRBV5-1 and TRBJ2-5 for the parts outside the CDR3, the full variable domain is KAGVTQTPRYLIKTRGQQVTLSCSPISGHRSVSWYQQTPGQGLQFLFEYFSETQRNKGNFPGRFSGRQFSNSRSEMNVSTLELGDSALYLCASSLVGTGTLQETQYFGPGTRLLVL.

The rearrangement links TRBV15 to TRBJ1-3, with D unclear. Trimming removed 0 bases at V and 1 base at J, with 10 bases between. Germline V gives CDR1 LNHNV, CDR2 YYDKDF (reference sequence). The CDR3 length is 16 residues. In nucleotides, the CDR3 is TGTGCCACCAGCAGAGATGAGTCTTATTCTGGAAACACCATATATTTT. Protein product: CATSRDESYSGNTIYF.